This T cell receptor beta chain is from a study of T cell repertoires in cytomegalovirus infection. About the research overall: Selection of CMV epitopes for the study included recently identified HLA-C-restricted and well-studied HLA-B-restricted ones. Both CMV infection and a matching HLA type were indicated by public TCR beta signatures.

On this clonotype itself: What it recognizes is unknown.

Findings of the study overall: HLA-C-restricted CMV-specific TCR beta clonotypes prevailed in the ex vivo response. Summed frequency of public TCR beta families distinguished CMV carriers with the relevant HLA.

The V end was cut by 3 bases, the J end by 7 bases, with 10 bases between. The CDR3 has 13 amino acids. Per germline, CDR1 SNHLY and CDR2 FYNNEI. TCRdb redid the calling of the reads with MiXCR, one entry per CDR3 protein. The table records 450,000 to 650,000 distinct CDR3 sequences, just under 40% of them present only once. The V call is TRBV2, the J call TRBJ2-4; D is ambiguous. The sequence derives from a human donor in good health (CMV status not recorded). Some clones in this sample may be carry-over from other donors' samples. The sample consisted of cultured PBMCs, taken from culture after CMV antigen stimulation. The CDR3 bases are TGTGCCAGCAGTGAGCTACCTATGAACATTCAGTACTTC. Protein sequence: CASSELPMNIQYF. The variable domain in full, with the rest retrieved from reference TRBV2 and TRBJ2-4, is EPEVTQTPSHQVTQMGQEVILRCVPISNHLYFYWYRQILGQKVEFLVSFYNNEISEKSEIFDDQFSVERPDGSNFTLKIRSTKLEDSAMYFCASSELPMNIQYFGAGTRLSVL.